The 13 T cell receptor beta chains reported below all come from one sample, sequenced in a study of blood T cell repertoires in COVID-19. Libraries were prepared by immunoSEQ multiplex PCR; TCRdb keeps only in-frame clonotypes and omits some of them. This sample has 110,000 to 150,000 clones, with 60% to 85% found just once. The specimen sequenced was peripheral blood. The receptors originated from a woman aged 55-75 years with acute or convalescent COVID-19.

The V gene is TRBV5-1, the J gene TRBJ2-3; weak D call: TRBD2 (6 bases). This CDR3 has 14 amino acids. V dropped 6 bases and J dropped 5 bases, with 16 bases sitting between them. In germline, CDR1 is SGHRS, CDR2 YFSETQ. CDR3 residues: CASTGVRDGDTQYF. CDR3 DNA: TGCGCCAGCACGGGAGTGAGGGACGGAGATACGCAGTATTTT.

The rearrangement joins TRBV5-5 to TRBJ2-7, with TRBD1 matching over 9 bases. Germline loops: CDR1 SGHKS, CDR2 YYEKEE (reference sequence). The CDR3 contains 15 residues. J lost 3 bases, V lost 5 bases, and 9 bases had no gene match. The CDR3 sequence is CASSKAGTGFYEQYF. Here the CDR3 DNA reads TGTGCCAGCAGTAAAGCCGGGACAGGGTTCTACGAGCAGTACTTC.

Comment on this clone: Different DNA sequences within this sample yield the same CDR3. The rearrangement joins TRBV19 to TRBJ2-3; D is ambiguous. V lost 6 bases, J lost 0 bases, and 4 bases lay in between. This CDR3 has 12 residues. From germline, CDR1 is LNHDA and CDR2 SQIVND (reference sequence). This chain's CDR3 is CASRQSTDTQYF. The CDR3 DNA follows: TGTGCCAGTAGGCAGAGCACAGATACGCAGTATTTT.

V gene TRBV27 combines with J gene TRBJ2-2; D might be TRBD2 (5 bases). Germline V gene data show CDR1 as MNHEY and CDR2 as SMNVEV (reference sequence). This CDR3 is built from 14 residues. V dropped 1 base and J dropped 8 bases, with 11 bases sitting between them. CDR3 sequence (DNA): TGTGCCAGCAGTTTATTCGGGGTGGAGGGGGAGCTGTTTTTT. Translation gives CASSLFGVEGELFF.

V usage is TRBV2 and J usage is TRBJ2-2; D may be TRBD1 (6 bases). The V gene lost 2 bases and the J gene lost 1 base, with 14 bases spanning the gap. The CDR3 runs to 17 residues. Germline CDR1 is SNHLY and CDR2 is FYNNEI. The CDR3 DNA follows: TGTGCCAGCAGTGAAACCAGGACAGAACGGAACACCGGGGAGCTGTTTTTT. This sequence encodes CASSETRTERNTGELFF. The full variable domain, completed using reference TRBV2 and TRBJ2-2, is EPEVTQTPSHQVTQMGQEVILRCVPISNHLYFYWYRQILGQKVEFLVSFYNNEISEKSEIFDDQFSVERPDGSNFTLKIRSTKLEDSAMYFCASSETRTERNTGELFFGEGSRLTVL.

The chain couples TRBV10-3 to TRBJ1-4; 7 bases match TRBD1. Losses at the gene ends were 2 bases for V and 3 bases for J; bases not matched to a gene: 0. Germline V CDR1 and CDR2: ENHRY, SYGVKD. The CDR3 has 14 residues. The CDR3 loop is CAISEGTANEKLFF. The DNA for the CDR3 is TGTGCCATCAGTGAGGGGACAGCTAATGAAAAACTGTTTTTT.

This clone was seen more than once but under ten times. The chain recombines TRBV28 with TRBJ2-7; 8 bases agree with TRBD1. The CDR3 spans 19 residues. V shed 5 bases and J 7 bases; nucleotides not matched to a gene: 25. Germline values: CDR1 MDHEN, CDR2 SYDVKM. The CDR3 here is CASSQLPTLGQGQAKEQYF. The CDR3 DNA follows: TGTGCCAGCAGTCAACTACCCACCCTCGGACAGGGACAAGCTAAAGAGCAGTACTTC.

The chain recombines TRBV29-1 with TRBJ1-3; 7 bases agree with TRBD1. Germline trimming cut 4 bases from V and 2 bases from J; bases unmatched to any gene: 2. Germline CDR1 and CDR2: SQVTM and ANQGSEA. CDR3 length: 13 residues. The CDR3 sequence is CSVVRGPGNTIYF. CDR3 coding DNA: TGCAGCGTTGTAAGGGGGCCTGGAAACACCATATATTTT.

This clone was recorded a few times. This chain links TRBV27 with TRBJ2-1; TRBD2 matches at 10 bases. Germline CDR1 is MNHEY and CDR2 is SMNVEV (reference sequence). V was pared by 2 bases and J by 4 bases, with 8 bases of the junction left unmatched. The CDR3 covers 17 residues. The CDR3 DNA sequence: TGTGCCAGCAGTTTAACCCTTCCTAGCGGGAGATACAATGAGCAGTTCTTC. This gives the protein CASSLTLPSGRYNEQFF.

As DNA, the CDR3 is TGCGCCAGCAGCGCTAACAGGGCGGGCTCCTACAATGAGCAGTTCTTC. This gives the protein CASSANRAGSYNEQFF. V usage is TRBV5-1 and J usage is TRBJ2-1; D might be TRBD1 (6 bases). From germline, CDR1 is SGHRS and CDR2 YFSETQ. V gave up 4 bases and J gave up 0 bases, with 14 bases separating them. The CDR3 is 16 amino acids. Using reference TRBV5-1 and TRBJ2-1 for the parts outside the CDR3, the full variable domain is KAGVTQTPRYLIKTRGQQVTLSCSPISGHRSVSWYQQTPGQGLQFLFEYFSETQRNKGNFPGRFSGRQFSNSRSEMNVSTLELGDSALYLCASSANRAGSYNEQFFGPGTRLTVL.

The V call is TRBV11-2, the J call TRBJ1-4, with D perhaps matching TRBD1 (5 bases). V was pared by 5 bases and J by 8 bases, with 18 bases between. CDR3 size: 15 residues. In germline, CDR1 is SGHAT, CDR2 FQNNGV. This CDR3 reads CASSIHQGRNEKLFF. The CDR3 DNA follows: TGTGCCAGCAGCATCCATCAGGGTCGGAACGAAAAACTGTTTTTT.

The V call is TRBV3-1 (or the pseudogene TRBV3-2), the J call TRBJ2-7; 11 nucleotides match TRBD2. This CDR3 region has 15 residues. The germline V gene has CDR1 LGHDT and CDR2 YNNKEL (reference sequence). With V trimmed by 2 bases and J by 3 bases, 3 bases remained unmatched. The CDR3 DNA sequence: TGTGCCAGCAGCCAAACTAGCGGGAGAGGCTACGAGCAGTACTTC. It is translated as CASSQTSGRGYEQYF.

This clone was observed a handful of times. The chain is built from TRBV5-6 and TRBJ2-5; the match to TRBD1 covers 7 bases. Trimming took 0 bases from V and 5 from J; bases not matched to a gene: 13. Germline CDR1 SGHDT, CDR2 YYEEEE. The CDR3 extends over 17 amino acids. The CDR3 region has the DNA TGTGCCAGCAGCTTGGCGGGACAGTTGCTCGCCGGGGAGACCCAGTACTTC. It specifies CASSLAGQLLAGETQYF.